A single sample gave rise to the 18 T cell receptor beta chains below, sequenced in a study of OX40 agonist ivuxolimab in advanced cancers. Here immunoSEQ multiplex PCR was the method, and the copy in TCRdb shows in-frame clones only, minus some. The repertoire holds tens of thousands of clones, with around 89% as singletons. Sequencing used CD4+ or CD8+ T cells sorted from blood, obtained in a trial of the OX40 agonist ivuxolimab. These receptors all stem from an adult with an advanced solid tumor such as melanoma, head and neck, liver or kidney cancer.

V usage is TRBV2 and J usage is TRBJ1-2; unclear D gene. V shed 4 bases and J shed 3 bases, with 9 bases lying between them. CDR3 size: 13 residues. Germline CDR1 SNHLY, CDR2 FYNNEI. The CDR3 here is CASSVNSYYGYTF. In nucleotides, the CDR3 is TGTGCCAGCAGTGTTAACAGTTACTATGGCTACACCTTC.

The rearrangement links TRBV7-6 to TRBJ2-2, with 8 positions matching TRBD2. V lost 4 bases to trimming and J lost 4 bases; unmatched junction nucleotides: 5. This CDR3 contains 15 residues. Germline assignment: CDR1 SGHVS and CDR2 FNYEAQ. The CDR3 protein is CASSYSGTATGELFF. DNA for the CDR3: TGTGCCAGCAGCTATAGCGGGACCGCCACCGGGGAGCTGTTTTTT.

V and J are TRBV15 and TRBJ1-1, with 7 nucleotides matching TRBD1. Germline CDR1 reads LNHNV; CDR2 reads YYDKDF (reference sequence). The junction had 8 bases not matched to a gene; V was cut back by 3 bases and J by 4 bases. This CDR3 is built from 15 residues. The CDR3 nucleotides read TGTGCCACCAGCAGCCCAGGGGGTGGGGTCACTGAAGCTTTCTTT. Translated: CATSSPGGGVTEAFF.

The chain recombines TRBV13 with TRBJ2-2, with D unclear. Trimming left V 6 bases short and J 6 bases short, with 5 bases between. CDR1 and CDR2 (germline): PRHDT, FYEKMQ (reference sequence). This CDR3 spans 11 amino acids. CDR3 sequence reads: CASRGAGELFF. The DNA of the CDR3 is TGTGCCAGCAGAGGCGCCGGGGAGCTGTTTTTT.

CDR3 bases: TGTGCCATCAGTGCCCCCAGCGAGCCCCCCTACGAGCAGTACTTC. Its translation: CAISAPSEPPYEQYF. The chain combines TRBV10-3 with TRBJ2-7; no firm D call. The V gene lost 4 bases and the J gene lost 2 bases, with 15 bases spanning the gap. Germline values: CDR1 ENHRY, CDR2 SYGVKD. The CDR3 spans 15 residues.

The chain recombines TRBV5-3 with TRBJ2-7, with TRBD1 matching over 11 bases. TRBV5-3 is an ORF, with its function uncertain. The CDR3 runs to 16 residues. The ends lost 4 bases at V and 3 bases at J; junction bases unmatched: 9. CDR3: CARSPGSGTGGYEQYF. The CDR3 DNA reads TGTGCCAGAAGCCCGGGCTCCGGGACAGGGGGCTACGAGCAGTACTTC.

This clone was seen just once. This chain joins TRBV7-9 and TRBJ2-5; the D is unclear. Germline loops: CDR1 SEHNR, CDR2 FQNEAQ (reference sequence). This CDR3 spans 13 amino acids. Deletions cut 4 bases from V and 4 bases from J, with 10 bases between. The CDR3, as DNA: TGTGCCAGCAGCTCCAGCCTGCTAGAGACCCAGTACTTC. Its protein is CASSSSLLETQYF. The whole variable domain, filled in from reference TRBV7-9 and TRBJ2-5, reads DTGVSQNPRHKITKRGQNVTFRCDPISEHNRLYWYRQTLGQGPEFLTYFQNEAQLEKSRLLSDRFSAERPKGSFSTLEIQRTEQGDSAMYLCASSSSLLETQYFGPGTRLLVL.

The chain joins TRBV6-5 to TRBJ1-1; 7 bases fit TRBD1. CDR3 length: 12 amino acids. V lost 6 bases, J lost 6 bases, and 4 bases stayed unmatched. Germline-derived CDR1 and CDR2 are MNHEY and SVGAGI. CDR3 sequence reads: CASSPTGPEAFF. The CDR3 nucleotides are TGTGCCAGCAGCCCGACAGGGCCTGAAGCTTTCTTT.

V and J are TRBV19 and TRBJ2-2; D perhaps matches TRBD1 (6 bases). CDR1 is LNHDA, CDR2 SQIVND, per germline (reference sequence). This CDR3 has 14 residues. Trimming cost V 2 bases and J 6 bases, with 10 bases left between them. CDR3 loop: CASSITAGAGELFF. DNA of the CDR3: TGTGCCAGTAGTATAACGGCAGGGGCCGGGGAGCTGTTTTTT.

This clone was picked up one time. The J gene is TRBJ2-1, the V gene TRBV27; D is uncertain. V shed 4 bases and J shed 6 bases, with 4 bases lying between them. The CDR3 is 11 amino acids. From germline, CDR1 is MNHEY and CDR2 SMNVEV (reference sequence). The CDR3 region is CASSSTNEQFF. The CDR3 bases are TGTGCCAGCAGTTCCACCAATGAGCAGTTCTTC.

The chain carries TRBV6-5 and TRBJ2-7, with 10 bases fitting TRBD1. V dropped 8 bases and J dropped 0; count of bases not matched to a gene: 7. This CDR3 has 15 amino acids. Germline CDR1 MNHEY, CDR2 SVGAGI. The CDR3 is CASSTRDRGSYEQYF. CDR3 nucleotides: TGTGCCAGCTCAACCCGGGACAGGGGCTCCTACGAGCAGTACTTC.

This sequence joins TRBV2 and TRBJ1-1; TRBD1 matches 10 bases. Per the germline V gene, CDR1 is SNHLY and CDR2 is FYNNEI. The CDR3 is 17 residues long. V was clipped by 7 bases and J by 1 base; unmatched bases: 12. The CDR3, as DNA: TGTGCCAGCACGCGGCCGAAGGGACAGGGGTCGAACACTGAAGCTTTCTTT. This sequence encodes CASTRPKGQGSNTEAFF.

The V call is TRBV27, the J call TRBJ2-7; 7 nucleotides align to TRBD2. The V gene's germline CDR1 is MNHEY and CDR2 SMNVEV (reference sequence). V lost 1 base to trimming and J lost 6 bases; unmatched junction nucleotides: 3. The CDR3 totals 13 residues. The CDR3 DNA reads as TGTGCCAGCAGTTTATGGGAGGGAATCGAGCAGTACTTC. Translating gives CASSLWEGIEQYF.

The CDR3 loop reads CASSGGYTGELFF. The CDR3 DNA reads as TGTGCCAGCAGCGGGGGCTACACCGGGGAGCTGTTTTTT. The chain couples TRBV7-9 to TRBJ2-2; possible D gene TRBD1, 6 bases. CDR1 is SEHNR and CDR2 is FQNEAQ in the germline V gene (reference sequence). The CDR3 is 13 amino acids. The germline V and J ends were trimmed by 5 bases and 3 bases, with 7 bases remaining between them.

The chain recombines TRBV6-5 with TRBJ2-5; TRBD1 agrees at 7 bases. Unmatched junction bases numbered 4, after V lost 5 bases and J lost 1 base. The CDR3 loop spans 14 amino acids. The germline CDR1 and CDR2 sequences are MNHEY and SVGAGI. The CDR3: CASSIDRVQETQYF. As DNA, the CDR3 is TGTGCCAGCAGTATCGACAGGGTCCAAGAGACCCAGTACTTC.

About this clone itself: Other DNA sequences from this sample encode an identical CDR3 as well. CDR3 protein: CASSFGETQYF. The CDR3 DNA is TGTGCCAGCAGCTTTGGTGAGACCCAGTACTTC. The rearrangement joins TRBV11-2 to TRBJ2-5; D ambiguous. The CDR3 is made up of 11 amino acids. Germline values: CDR1 SGHAT, CDR2 FQNNGV. With 3 bases removed from V and 5 bases from J, the gap between germline ends came to 4 bases.

The V and J genes are TRBV6-1 and TRBJ1-3, with no clear D. Germline lookup yields CDR1 MNHNS and CDR2 SASEGT. The CDR3 is made up of 13 amino acids. Between the trimmed V and J ends, which lost 3 bases and 4 bases, there was a span of 7 bases. CDR3 DNA sequence: TGTGCCAGCAGTGATGGTGGCGGAAACACCATATATTTT. As protein: CASSDGGGNTIYF.

The rearrangement links TRBV6-1 to TRBJ1-2; no reliable D call. The germline gives CDR1 MNHNS, CDR2 SASEGT. This CDR3 has 15 residues. Trimming took off 0 bases at V and 2 bases at J, with 10 bases between the two ends. The CDR3 nucleotides read TGTGCCAGCAGTGAAGCTAACGGAAAAAACTATGGCTACACCTTC. This encodes CASSEANGKNYGYTF.